This TCR beta chain was captured in a study of blood T cell repertoires in COVID-19. The wider study: Samples came from the United States, Italy and Spain, spanning acute and convalescent COVID-19. Sample material is recorded as cDNA or gDNA derived from T cells, B-cell-depleted T cells, or PBMCs.

Sequencing was performed with immunoSEQ multiplex PCR; in TCRdb, only in-frame clones are kept and a portion is missing. The table has approximately 90,000 clones, more than 80% seen once. The CDR3 runs to 15 residues. Per the germline V gene, CDR1 is SEHNR and CDR2 is FQNEAQ (reference sequence). V lost 5 bases and J 5 bases, leaving 15 bases between the germline ends. The source is a woman older than 75 with acute or convalescent COVID-19. The chain uses TRBV7-9 and TRBJ1-4, with D perhaps TRBD1 (6 bases). Sequenced sample: peripheral blood. Written as DNA, the CDR3 is TGTGCCAGCAGCGACCGGGACATGGGGAATGAAAAACTGTTTTTT. Translation gives CASSDRDMGNEKLFF. The variable domain in full, with the rest retrieved from reference TRBV7-9 and TRBJ1-4, is DTGVSQNPRHKITKRGQNVTFRCDPISEHNRLYWYRQTLGQGPEFLTYFQNEAQLEKSRLLSDRFSAERPKGSFSTLEIQRTEQGDSAMYLCASSDRDMGNEKLFFGSGTQLSVL.